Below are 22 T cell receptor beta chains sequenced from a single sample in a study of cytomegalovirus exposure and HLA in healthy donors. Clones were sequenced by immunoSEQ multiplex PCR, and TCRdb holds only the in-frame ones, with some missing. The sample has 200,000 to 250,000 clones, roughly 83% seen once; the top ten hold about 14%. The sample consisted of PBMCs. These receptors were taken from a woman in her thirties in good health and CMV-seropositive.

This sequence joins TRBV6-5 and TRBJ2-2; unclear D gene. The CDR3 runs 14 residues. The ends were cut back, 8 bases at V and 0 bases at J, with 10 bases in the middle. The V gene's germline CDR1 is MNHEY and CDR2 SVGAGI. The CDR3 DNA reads TGTGCCAGCGGATCGCCCGCGAACACCGGGGAGCTGTTTTTT. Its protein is CASGSPANTGELFF.

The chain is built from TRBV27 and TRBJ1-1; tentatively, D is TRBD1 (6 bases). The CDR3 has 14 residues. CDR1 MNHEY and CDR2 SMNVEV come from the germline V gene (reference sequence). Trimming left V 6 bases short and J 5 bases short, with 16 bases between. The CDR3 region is CASRVHTGRTEAFF. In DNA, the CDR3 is TGTGCCAGCAGGGTCCATACAGGGAGGACTGAAGCTTTCTTT.

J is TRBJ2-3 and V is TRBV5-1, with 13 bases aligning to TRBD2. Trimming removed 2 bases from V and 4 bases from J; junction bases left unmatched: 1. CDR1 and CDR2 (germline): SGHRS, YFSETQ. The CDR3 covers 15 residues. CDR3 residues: CASSLLAGGSDTQYF. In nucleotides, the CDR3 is TGCGCCAGCAGCTTACTAGCGGGAGGGTCAGATACGCAGTATTTT.

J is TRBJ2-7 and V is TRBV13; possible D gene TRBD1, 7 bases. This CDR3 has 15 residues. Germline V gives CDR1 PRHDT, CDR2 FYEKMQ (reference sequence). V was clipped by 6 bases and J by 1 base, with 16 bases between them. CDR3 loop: CASSARDSRSYEQYF. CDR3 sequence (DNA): TGTGCCAGCAGTGCGCGGGACAGTCGGTCCTACGAGCAGTACTTC.

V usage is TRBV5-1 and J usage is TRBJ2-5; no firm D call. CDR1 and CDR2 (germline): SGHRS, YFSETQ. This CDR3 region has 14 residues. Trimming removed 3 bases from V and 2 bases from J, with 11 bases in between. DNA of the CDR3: TGCGCCAGCAGCTATGGGCAGAGACAAGAGACCCAGTACTTC. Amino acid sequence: CASSYGQRQETQYF.

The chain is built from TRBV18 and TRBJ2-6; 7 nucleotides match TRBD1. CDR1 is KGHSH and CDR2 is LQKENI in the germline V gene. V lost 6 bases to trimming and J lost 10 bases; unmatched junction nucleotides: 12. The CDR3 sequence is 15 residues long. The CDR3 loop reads CASSPDREQWNVLTF. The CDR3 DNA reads TGTGCCAGCTCGCCCGACAGGGAGCAATGGAACGTCCTGACTTTC.

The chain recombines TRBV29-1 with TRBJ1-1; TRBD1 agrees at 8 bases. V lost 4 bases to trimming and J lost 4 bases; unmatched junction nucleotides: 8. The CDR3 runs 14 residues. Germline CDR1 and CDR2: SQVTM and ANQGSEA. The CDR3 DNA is TGCAGCGTTGCCCGACAGGGGATAGGCACTGAAGCTTTCTTT. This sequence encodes CSVARQGIGTEAFF.

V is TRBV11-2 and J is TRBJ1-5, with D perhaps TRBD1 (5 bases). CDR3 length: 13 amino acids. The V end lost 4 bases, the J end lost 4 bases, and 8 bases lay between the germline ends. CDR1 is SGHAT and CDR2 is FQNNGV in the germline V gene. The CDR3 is CASSSGENQPQHF. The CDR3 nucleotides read TGTGCCAGCAGCTCGGGGGAGAATCAGCCCCAGCATTTT.

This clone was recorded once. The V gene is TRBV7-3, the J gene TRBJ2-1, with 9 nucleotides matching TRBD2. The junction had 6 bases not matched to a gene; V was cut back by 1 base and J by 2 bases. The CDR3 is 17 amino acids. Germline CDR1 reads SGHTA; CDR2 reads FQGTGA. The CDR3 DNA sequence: TGTGCCAGCAGCTTAAGCGGCGGGAGGGAAACCTACAATGAGCAGTTCTTC. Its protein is CASSLSGGRETYNEQFF. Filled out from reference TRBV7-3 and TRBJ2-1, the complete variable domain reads GAGVSQTPSNKVTEKGKYVELRCDPISGHTALYWYRQSLGQGPEFLIYFQGTGAADDSGLPNDRFFAVRPEGSVSTLKIQRTERGDSAVYLCASSLSGGRETYNEQFFGPGTRLTVL.

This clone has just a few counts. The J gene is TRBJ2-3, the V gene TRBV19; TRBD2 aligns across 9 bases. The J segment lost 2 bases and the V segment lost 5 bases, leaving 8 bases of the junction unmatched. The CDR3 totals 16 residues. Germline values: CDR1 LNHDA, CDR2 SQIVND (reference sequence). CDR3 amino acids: CASSQLRLAATDTQYF. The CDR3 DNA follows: TGTGCCAGTAGTCAACTACGACTAGCGGCCACAGATACGCAGTATTTT.

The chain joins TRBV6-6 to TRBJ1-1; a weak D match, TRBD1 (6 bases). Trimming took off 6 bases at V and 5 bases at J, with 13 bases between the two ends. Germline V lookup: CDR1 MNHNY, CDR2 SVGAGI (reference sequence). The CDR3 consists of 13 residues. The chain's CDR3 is CASRITGRTEAFF. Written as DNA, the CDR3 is TGTGCCAGCAGGATAACAGGGAGGACTGAAGCTTTCTTT.

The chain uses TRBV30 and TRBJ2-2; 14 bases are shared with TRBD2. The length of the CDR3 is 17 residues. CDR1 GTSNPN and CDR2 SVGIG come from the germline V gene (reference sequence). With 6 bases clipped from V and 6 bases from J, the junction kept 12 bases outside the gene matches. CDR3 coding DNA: TGTGCCTGCCCTTCGGGACTAGCGGGAGAGTTCTCCGGGGAGCTGTTTTTT. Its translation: CACPSGLAGEFSGELFF.

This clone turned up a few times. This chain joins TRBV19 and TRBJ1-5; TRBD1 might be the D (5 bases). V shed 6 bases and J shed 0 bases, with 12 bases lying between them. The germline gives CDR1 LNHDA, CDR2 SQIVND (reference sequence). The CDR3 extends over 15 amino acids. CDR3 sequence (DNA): TGTGCCAGTAGATCTGGGGGTTATAGCAATCAGCCCCAGCATTTT. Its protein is CASRSGGYSNQPQHF. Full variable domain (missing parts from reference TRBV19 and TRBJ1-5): DGGITQSPKYLFRKEGQNVTLSCEQNLNHDAMYWYRQDPGQGLRLIYYSQIVNDFQKGDIAEGYSVSREKKESFPLTVTSAQKNPTAFYLCASRSGGYSNQPQHFGDGTRLSIL.

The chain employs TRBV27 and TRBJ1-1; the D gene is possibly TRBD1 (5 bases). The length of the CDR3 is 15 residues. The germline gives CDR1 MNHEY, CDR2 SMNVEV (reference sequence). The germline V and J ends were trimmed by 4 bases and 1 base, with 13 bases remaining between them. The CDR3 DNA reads TGTGCCAGCAGTTATTGGGGGGAACCGAACACTGAAGCTTTCTTT. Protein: CASSYWGEPNTEAFF.

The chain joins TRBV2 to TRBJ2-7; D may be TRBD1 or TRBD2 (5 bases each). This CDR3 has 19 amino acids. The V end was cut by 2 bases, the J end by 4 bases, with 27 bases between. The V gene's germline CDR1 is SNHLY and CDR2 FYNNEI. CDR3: CASSELDPGRGSRVYEQYF. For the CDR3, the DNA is TGTGCCAGCAGTGAATTAGACCCGGGTCGGGGCTCTCGGGTATACGAGCAGTACTTC.

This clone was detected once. The CDR3 sequence: CASSLNAGGFEQYF. The CDR3 region has the DNA TGCGCCAGCAGCTTGAACGCAGGGGGCTTCGAGCAGTACTTC. The gene calls are TRBV5-1 and TRBJ2-7; 8 bases align to TRBD1. J was trimmed by 6 bases and V by 1 base; bases with no gene match: 6. Germline V gives CDR1 SGHRS, CDR2 YFSETQ. The CDR3 spans 14 residues.

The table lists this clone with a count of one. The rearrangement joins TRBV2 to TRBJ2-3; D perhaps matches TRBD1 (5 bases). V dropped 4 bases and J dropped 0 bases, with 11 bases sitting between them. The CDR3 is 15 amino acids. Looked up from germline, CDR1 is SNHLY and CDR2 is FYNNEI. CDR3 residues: CASSGGGQSTDTQYF. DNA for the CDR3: TGTGCCAGCAGTGGCGGCGGACAAAGCACAGATACGCAGTATTTT.

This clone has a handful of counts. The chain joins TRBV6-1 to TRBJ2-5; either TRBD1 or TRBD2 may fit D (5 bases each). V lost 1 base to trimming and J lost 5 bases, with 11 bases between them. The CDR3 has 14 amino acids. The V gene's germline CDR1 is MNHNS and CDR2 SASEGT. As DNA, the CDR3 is TGTGCCAGCAGTGAAGGAGGGCAGGGCGAGACCCAGTACTTC. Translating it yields CASSEGGQGETQYF.

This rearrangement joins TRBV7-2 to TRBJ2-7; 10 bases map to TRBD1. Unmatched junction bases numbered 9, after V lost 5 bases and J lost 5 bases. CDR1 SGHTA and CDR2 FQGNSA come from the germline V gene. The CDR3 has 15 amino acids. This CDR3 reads CASSLTGGRFDEQYF. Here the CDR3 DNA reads TGTGCCAGCAGCCTGACAGGGGGCCGTTTCGACGAGCAGTACTTC.

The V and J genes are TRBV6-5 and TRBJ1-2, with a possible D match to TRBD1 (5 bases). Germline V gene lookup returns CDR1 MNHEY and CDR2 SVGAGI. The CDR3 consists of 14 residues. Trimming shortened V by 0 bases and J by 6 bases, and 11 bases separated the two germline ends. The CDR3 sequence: CASSYSIRVDGYTF. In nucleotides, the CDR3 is TGTGCCAGCAGTTACTCGATCAGGGTGGATGGCTACACCTTC.

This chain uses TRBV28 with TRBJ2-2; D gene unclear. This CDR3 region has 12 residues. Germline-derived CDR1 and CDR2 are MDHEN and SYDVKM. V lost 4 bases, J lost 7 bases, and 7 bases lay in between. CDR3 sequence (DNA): TGTGCCAGCAGTTACCTCAACGGGGAGCTGTTTTTT. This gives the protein CASSYLNGELFF.

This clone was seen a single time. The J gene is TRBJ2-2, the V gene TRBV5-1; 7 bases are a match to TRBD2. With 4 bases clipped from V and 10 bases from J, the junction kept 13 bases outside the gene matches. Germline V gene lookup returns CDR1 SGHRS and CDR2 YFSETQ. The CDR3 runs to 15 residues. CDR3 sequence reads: CASSPLGGVSEELFF. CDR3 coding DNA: TGCGCCAGCAGCCCCTTGGGGGGGGTTTCGGAGGAGCTGTTTTTT.